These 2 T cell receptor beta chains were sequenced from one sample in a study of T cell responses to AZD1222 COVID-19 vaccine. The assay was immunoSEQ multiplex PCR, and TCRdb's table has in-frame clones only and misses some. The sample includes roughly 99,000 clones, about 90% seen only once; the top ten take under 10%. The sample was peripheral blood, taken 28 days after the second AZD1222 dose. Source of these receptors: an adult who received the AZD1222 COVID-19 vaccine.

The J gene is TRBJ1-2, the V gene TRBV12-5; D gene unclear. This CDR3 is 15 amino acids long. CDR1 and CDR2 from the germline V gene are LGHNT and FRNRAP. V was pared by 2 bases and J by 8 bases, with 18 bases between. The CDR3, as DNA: TGTGCTAGTGGTTTGTTTGGACGTTCCTCGGGAGGCTACACCTTC. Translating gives CASGLFGRSSGGYTF.

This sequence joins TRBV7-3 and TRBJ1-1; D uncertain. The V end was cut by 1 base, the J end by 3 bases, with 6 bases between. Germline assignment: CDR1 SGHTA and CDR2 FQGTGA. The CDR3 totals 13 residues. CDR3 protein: CASSLSGYTEAFF. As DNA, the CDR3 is TGTGCCAGCAGCTTAAGCGGGTACACTGAAGCTTTCTTT.